Presented here are 32 T cell receptor beta chains from one specimen sequenced in a study of T-cell memory formation after mild COVID-19. TCRdb itself ran the 5' RACE reads through MiXCR, one entry per CDR3 protein. The data contain roughly 280,000 distinct CDR3 sequences, 8% to 10% of them singletons. What was sequenced was PBMCs or a T cell subset sorted from them (not recorded which). Every receptor here comes from a man in his late teens or twenties who had mild COVID-19 (a few samples of this study predate the infection). Cell type and time point are not known.

This clonotype has more than one count but fewer than ten. The V call is TRBV3-1, the J call TRBJ2-3; possibly TRBD2 for D (6 bases). The CDR3 consists of 17 residues. The V and J ends lost 4 bases and 0 bases respectively, with 17 bases between them. The germline V gene has CDR1 LGHDT and CDR2 YNNKEL (reference sequence). CDR3 nucleotide sequence: TGTGCCAGCAGCCCCCTAGTTGCGGGATCTAGCACAGATACGCAGTATTTT. Protein sequence: CASSPLVAGSSTDTQYF.

This clonotype has just a few counts. The chain is built from TRBV5-1 and TRBJ1-2, with D possibly being TRBD1 (5 bases). The CDR3 is made up of 15 amino acids. V was pared by 1 base and J by 0 bases, with 10 bases between. From germline, CDR1 is SGHRS and CDR2 YFSETQ. CDR3: CASSLRDGANYGYTF. In DNA, the CDR3 is TGCGCCAGCAGCTTGCGGGACGGGGCTAACTATGGCTACACCTTC.

The V and J genes are TRBV5-8 and TRBJ2-5, with TRBD1 as a possible D gene (5 bases). The CDR3 totals 14 residues. V dropped 4 bases and J dropped 5 bases, with 15 bases sitting between them. Looked up from germline, CDR1 is SGHTS and CDR2 is YDEGEE. The CDR3 DNA is TGTGCCAGCAGCACCACCTTAGGGGCGGAGACCCAGTACTTC. Protein: CASSTTLGAETQYF.

This clonotype was seen only a few times. The chain carries TRBV9 and TRBJ2-5; maybe TRBD2 (5 bases). CDR1 and CDR2 from the germline V gene are SGDLS and YYNGEE. The ends were cut back, 0 bases at V and 5 bases at J, with 8 bases in the middle. The length of the CDR3 is 13 residues. For the CDR3, the DNA is TGTGCCAGCAGCGTAGCTAGCAGTGAGACCCAGTACTTC. The encoded protein is CASSVASSETQYF.

This clonotype has just a few counts. This chain joins TRBV20-1 and TRBJ2-4; D possibly corresponds to TRBD2 (6 bases). This CDR3 has 11 residues. CDR1 is DFQATT, CDR2 SNEGSKA, per germline (reference sequence). V was clipped by 7 bases and J by 8 bases, with 12 bases between them. This CDR3 is CSGGGEDIQYF. The DNA of the CDR3 is TGCAGTGGCGGTGGGGAGGACATTCAGTACTTC.

This clonotype was counted many times. The chain carries TRBV11-2 and TRBJ2-1; tentative D call: TRBD2 (5 bases). The germline gives CDR1 SGHAT, CDR2 FQNNGV. The CDR3 totals 14 residues. The germline V and J ends were trimmed by 3 bases and 5 bases, with 11 bases remaining between them. The CDR3 here is CASSLSDYHNEQFF. The CDR3 DNA sequence: TGTGCCAGCAGCTTGTCTGACTATCACAATGAGCAGTTCTTC. The variable domain in full, completed from reference TRBV11-2 and TRBJ2-1, reads EAGVAQSPRYKIIEKRQSVAFWCNPISGHATLYWYQQILGQGPKLLIQFQNNGVVDDSQLPKDRFSAERLKGVDSTLKIQPAKLEDSAVYLCASSLSDYHNEQFFGPGTRLTVL.

This clonotype was seen many times. The rearrangement joins TRBV2 to TRBJ2-4, with TRBD2 matching over 8 bases. This CDR3 contains 13 residues. Germline trimming cut 8 bases from V and 1 base from J; bases unmatched to any gene: 1. Germline CDR1 and CDR2: SNHLY and FYNNEI. The CDR3 DNA reads TGTGCCAGCCGGGGGGGTGCCAAAAACATTCAGTACTTC. Its protein product is CASRGGAKNIQYF.

The V gene is TRBV19, the J gene TRBJ2-7; 8 nucleotides match TRBD2. Germline-derived CDR1 and CDR2 are LNHDA and SQIVND (reference sequence). With 7 bases clipped from V and 3 bases from J, the junction kept 5 bases outside the gene matches. The CDR3 is 13 amino acids. CDR3 in amino acids: CASNAGTSYEQYF. CDR3 DNA: TGTGCCAGTAACGCCGGGACTAGCTACGAGCAGTACTTC.

CDR3 protein: CASRGQGLYGWAGELFF. In nucleotides, the CDR3 is TGTGCCAGCAGGGGACAGGGGCTCTATGGGTGGGCCGGGGAGCTGTTTTTT. The rearrangement joins TRBV6-5 to TRBJ2-2; 10 nucleotides align to TRBD1. J gave up 6 bases and V 6 bases, and 13 bases lay outside the gene matches. Looked up from germline, CDR1 is MNHEY and CDR2 is SVGAGI. There are 17 residues in the CDR3.

This clonotype appeared many times. The rearrangement links TRBV18 to TRBJ2-7; TRBD2 is a possible D gene (6 bases). Deletions cut 3 bases from V and 3 bases from J, with 6 bases between. The germline V gene encodes CDR1 KGHSH and CDR2 LQKENI. CDR3 length: 12 amino acids. CDR3 amino acids: CASSPRGYEQYF. The CDR3 bases are TGTGCCAGCTCACCGCGGGGCTACGAGCAGTACTTC.

The V gene is TRBV20-1, the J gene TRBJ2-5, with TRBD2 identical over 11 bases. CDR1 DFQATT and CDR2 SNEGSKA come from the germline V gene (reference sequence). V trimming: 5 bases; J trimming: 7 bases; junction bases outside the gene matches: 9. The CDR3 is 14 residues long. The CDR3: CSAAGLAVRRTQYF. CDR3 DNA: TGCAGTGCTGCGGGACTAGCGGTTCGCCGGACCCAGTACTTC.

This clonotype was detected only a few times. The chain is built from TRBV7-9 and TRBJ1-6; D not certain. The CDR3 totals 13 residues. Per the germline V gene, CDR1 is SEHNR and CDR2 is FQNEAQ (reference sequence). Deletions cut 7 bases from V and 6 bases from J, with 10 bases between. The CDR3 sequence is CASKDRPNSPLHF. CDR3 bases: TGTGCCAGCAAAGATAGGCCTAATTCACCCCTCCACTTT.

Many counts were recorded for this clonotype. The V gene is TRBV7-2, the J gene TRBJ2-5; tentative D call: TRBD1 (6 bases). The length of the CDR3 is 14 residues. Germline V lookup: CDR1 SGHTA, CDR2 FQGNSA. The germline V and J ends were trimmed by 2 bases and 2 bases, with 9 bases remaining between them. The CDR3 is CASSLNRDQETQYF. The DNA for the CDR3 is TGTGCCAGCAGCTTAAACAGGGATCAAGAGACCCAGTACTTC.

This clonotype was detected only a few times. At one boundary the junction diverges from the germline segment, which might be a read error. The J gene is TRBJ2-2, the V gene TRBV19; 8 bases agree with TRBD1. The length of the CDR3 is 17 residues. Germline-derived CDR1 and CDR2 are LNHDA and SQIVND (reference sequence). The CDR3 DNA follows: TGTGCCTGTAGAGGTCCCCCGGACAGGGCGAACACCGGGGAGCTGTTTTTT. Protein sequence: CACRGPPDRANTGELFF.

This chain uses TRBV9 with TRBJ1-2; a possible D gene is TRBD1 (6 bases). Germline lookup yields CDR1 SGDLS and CDR2 YYNGEE. CDR3 length equals 13 residues. Trimming took off 2 bases at V and 6 bases at J, with 11 bases between the two ends. The chain's CDR3 is CASSVQGRDGYTF. The CDR3 DNA reads TGTGCCAGCAGCGTCCAGGGGAGGGATGGCTACACCTTC.

The sample holds a few counts of this clonotype. The chain combines TRBV5-1 with TRBJ2-7, with D perhaps matching TRBD2 (5 bases). The CDR3 has 15 residues. CDR1 is SGHRS, CDR2 YFSETQ, per germline. V was cut by 4 bases and J by 0 bases, with 14 bases left in between. The CDR3: CASSRRGGFSYEQYF. In DNA form, the CDR3 reads TGCGCCAGCAGCCGCCGTGGAGGATTCTCCTACGAGCAGTACTTC.

This clonotype was found a few times. The V and J genes are TRBV12-3 or TRBV12-4 and TRBJ1-1; D unresolved. CDR3 length: 11 amino acids. The V end was cut by 0 bases, the J end by 11 bases, with 7 bases between. CDR3 region: CASSLARRAFF. CDR3 DNA: TGTGCCAGCAGTTTAGCCCGGAGGGCTTTCTTT.

This chain joins TRBV10-3 and TRBJ2-7, with D perhaps matching TRBD1 (6 bases). The V gene lost 2 bases and the J gene lost 5 bases, with 10 bases spanning the gap. Germline lookup yields CDR1 ENHRY and CDR2 SYGVKD. CDR3 length: 13 residues. The CDR3 here is CAISEGRGHEQYV. In DNA, the CDR3 is TGTGCCATCAGTGAGGGCAGGGGCCACGAGCAGTACGTC.

This clonotype has ten or more counts. The V gene is TRBV7-2, the J gene TRBJ2-5, with D tentatively TRBD2 (5 bases). V dropped 6 bases and J dropped 5 bases, with 16 bases sitting between them. The V gene's germline CDR1 is SGHTA and CDR2 FQGNSA. This CDR3 is 14 amino acids long. CDR3 loop: CASSFPGFRETQYF. The CDR3 bases are TGTGCCAGCAGTTTCCCGGGGTTTCGGGAGACCCAGTACTTC.

The CDR3 reads CASSSAPSETQYF. Here the CDR3 DNA reads TGCGCCAGCAGCTCGGCCCCCTCTGAGACCCAGTACTTC. The chain is built from TRBV4-3 and TRBJ2-5; D unresolved. V lost 5 bases, J lost 5 bases, and 12 bases lay in between. Germline lookup yields CDR1 LGHNA and CDR2 YSLEER. CDR3 length: 13 amino acids.

This clonotype has at least ten counts. This chain joins TRBV28 and TRBJ1-6; D is unclear. Germline V gene sequence: CDR1 MDHEN, CDR2 SYDVKM. V was pared by 6 bases and J by 7 bases, with 4 bases between. This CDR3 has 11 residues. This chain's CDR3 is CASRGNSPLHF. The CDR3 DNA reads TGTGCCAGCAGGGGAAATTCACCCCTCCACTTT.

The chain recombines TRBV5-5 with TRBJ2-7; TRBD1 aligns across 11 bases. This CDR3 spans 16 amino acids. Germline V CDR1 and CDR2: SGHKS, YYEKEE (reference sequence). Losses at the gene ends were 3 bases for V and 4 bases for J; bases not matched to a gene: 9. The CDR3 here is CASSSEGTGGWYEQYV. In DNA form, the CDR3 reads TGTGCCAGCAGCTCGGAAGGGACAGGGGGTTGGTACGAGCAGTACGTC.

This clonotype was counted only a few times. The chain recombines TRBV7-2 with TRBJ2-1; the D is unclear. CDR3 length equals 15 residues. Deletions cut 7 bases from V and 0 bases from J, with 13 bases between. The germline CDR1 and CDR2 sequences are SGHTA and FQGNSA. DNA for the CDR3: TGTGCCAGCATCGCCCACTGGAGCTCCTACAATGAGCAGTTCTTC. This gives the protein CASIAHWSSYNEQFF. The full variable domain, rest sourced from reference TRBV7-2 and TRBJ2-1, is GAGVSQSPSNKVTEKGKDVELRCDPISGHTALYWYRQSLGQGLEFLIYFQGNSAPDKSGLPSDRFSAERTGGSVSTLTIQRTQQEDSAVYLCASIAHWSSYNEQFFGPGTRLTVL.

This clonotype was seen many times. This rearrangement joins TRBV9 to TRBJ2-2; D is ambiguous. The CDR3 loop spans 13 amino acids. Germline CDR1 and CDR2: SGDLS and YYNGEE. Trimming cost V 2 bases and J 4 bases, with 6 bases left between them. The CDR3 loop is CASSVRITGELFF. In DNA, the CDR3 is TGTGCCAGCAGCGTCAGAATCACCGGGGAGCTGTTTTTT.

CDR3 sequence reads: CAISEDRGGVETQYF. The CDR3 DNA sequence: TGTGCCATCAGTGAGGACAGGGGAGGTGTGGAGACCCAGTACTTC. The J gene is TRBJ2-5, the V gene TRBV10-3; 8 bases line up with TRBD1. Germline V lookup: CDR1 ENHRY, CDR2 SYGVKD. Trimming took 2 bases from V and 5 from J; bases not matched to a gene: 7. The CDR3 has 15 amino acids.

This clonotype was observed a few times. This rearrangement joins TRBV5-1 to TRBJ2-7; 8 positions agree with TRBD1. With 3 bases clipped from V and 2 bases from J, the junction kept 16 bases outside the gene matches. CDR3 length: 18 residues. In germline, CDR1 is SGHRS, CDR2 YFSETQ. The CDR3 loop reads CASSSQRWGRGLTYEQYF. In nucleotides, the CDR3 is TGCGCCAGCAGCTCACAACGTTGGGGCAGGGGGCTAACCTACGAGCAGTACTTC.

This clonotype was observed a handful of times. The DNA for the CDR3 is TGCGCCAGCAGCCAAGATCTCCCGGGGGCAACAACTAATGAAAAACTGTTTTTT. Protein product: CASSQDLPGATTNEKLFF. V usage is TRBV4-3 and J usage is TRBJ1-4; maybe TRBD1 (6 bases). From germline, CDR1 is LGHNA and CDR2 YSLEER. The V gene lost 0 bases and the J gene lost 0 bases, with 14 bases spanning the gap. CDR3 length: 18 residues.

J is TRBJ2-1 and V is TRBV7-2; TRBD1 or TRBD2 may be the D gene (5 bases each). This CDR3 spans 13 amino acids. Germline V CDR1 and CDR2: SGHTA, FQGNSA. Trimming removed 5 bases from V and 12 bases from J, with 17 bases in between. The CDR3 reads CASSLARDEVQFF. The CDR3, as DNA: TGTGCCAGCAGCCTGGCCCGGGACGAGGTGCAGTTCTTC.

The chain couples TRBV5-1 to TRBJ2-7; 8 bases line up with TRBD1. From germline, CDR1 is SGHRS and CDR2 YFSETQ. The ends lost 0 bases at V and 6 bases at J; junction bases unmatched: 8. This CDR3 has 15 amino acids. CDR3 region: CASSLVDRGLFEQYF. The CDR3 bases are TGCGCCAGCAGCTTGGTCGACAGGGGTCTCTTCGAGCAGTACTTC. Drawing the rest from reference TRBV5-1 and TRBJ2-7, the complete variable domain is KAGVTQTPRYLIKTRGQQVTLSCSPISGHRSVSWYQQTPGQGLQFLFEYFSETQRNKGNFPGRFSGRQFSNSRSEMNVSTLELGDSALYLCASSLVDRGLFEQYFGPGTRLTVT.

The chain recombines TRBV3-1 with TRBJ1-4; D uncertain. This CDR3 spans 16 amino acids. Germline loops: CDR1 LGHDT, CDR2 YNNKEL (reference sequence). V dropped 6 bases and J dropped 8 bases, with 22 bases sitting between them. CDR3 amino acids: CASRQRADGLREKLFF. In nucleotides, the CDR3 is TGTGCCAGCAGACAAAGGGCCGACGGACTCAGGGAAAAACTGTTTTTT.

A few counts support this clonotype. The chain combines TRBV5-1 with TRBJ2-3, with 11 bases identical to TRBD2. The CDR3 runs 16 residues. The J segment lost 2 bases and the V segment lost 0 bases, leaving 2 bases of the junction unmatched. In germline, CDR1 is SGHRS, CDR2 YFSETQ. Here the CDR3 DNA reads TGCGCCAGCAGCTTGGCGACTAGCGGGGTCACAGATACGCAGTATTTT. This encodes CASSLATSGVTDTQYF.

The chain combines TRBV3-1 with TRBJ1-2; D gene unclear. V lost 2 bases and J lost 8, with 12 bases in between. The CDR3 length is 13 residues. Per germline, CDR1 LGHDT and CDR2 YNNKEL (reference sequence). This chain's CDR3 is CASSQSRVNGYTF. Here the CDR3 DNA reads TGTGCCAGCAGCCAATCCCGGGTAAACGGCTACACCTTC.